This passage covers 29 T cell receptor beta chains from one sample sequenced in a study of patients and donors after allogeneic stem cell transplantation. Via MiXCR, TCRdb re-called the RT-PCR reads, giving one row per CDR3 protein. The data hold some 880,000 distinct CDR3 sequences, with about 20% observed a single time. Sequencing was carried out using blood, either unsorted or a sorted T cell fraction (not recorded which). Receptors were obtained from a human donor who was either an allogeneic HSCT recipient or a stem cell or donor lymphocyte infusion donor (not recorded which). It is not recorded whose cells these are; they may come from a transplant donor.

In DNA form, the CDR3 reads TGTGCCAGCAGTCGCCGGCCTAGCGACGAGCAGTACTTC. Residues: CASSRRPSDEQYF. The J gene is TRBJ2-7, the V gene TRBV12-3 or TRBV12-4; maybe TRBD2 (6 bases). V was pared by 5 bases and J by 5 bases, with 13 bases between. The CDR3 length is 13 residues.

The chain links TRBV6-4 to TRBJ2-2; D is unresolved. CDR1 is MRHNA, CDR2 SNTAGT, per germline. The CDR3 is 13 residues long. V was pared by 5 bases and J by 6 bases, with 10 bases between. In DNA, the CDR3 is TGTGCCAGCAGTTTTACGGTAGCCGGGGAGCTGTTTTTT. It encodes CASSFTVAGELFF.

V gene TRBV7-6 combines with J gene TRBJ1-1, with 9 bases that match TRBD1. Looked up from germline, CDR1 is SGHVS and CDR2 is FNYEAQ. Losses at the gene ends were 5 bases for V and 5 bases for J; bases not matched to a gene: 9. There are 15 residues in the CDR3. CDR3 protein: CASSALQGASTEAFF. DNA of the CDR3: TGTGCCAGCAGCGCACTACAGGGGGCATCGACTGAAGCTTTCTTT.

CDR3 coding DNA: TGCGCCAGCAGCCCACAAGATCTCGGGGCTGACCATAGCAATCAGCCCCAGCATTTT. Protein sequence: CASSPQDLGADHSNQPQHF. The J gene is TRBJ1-5, the V gene TRBV5-1; the D gene is possibly TRBD1 (5 bases). Germline-derived CDR1 and CDR2 are SGHRS and YFSETQ. Trimming stripped 4 bases from V and 0 bases from J, with 23 bases between. There are 19 residues in the CDR3.

This rearrangement joins TRBV11-2 to TRBJ2-2, with TRBD2 identical over 12 bases. Germline loops: CDR1 SGHAT, CDR2 FQNNGV. The CDR3 length is 19 residues. The ends lost 1 base at V and 0 bases at J; junction bases unmatched: 6. The CDR3 loop is CASSLVPGLAGSNTGELFF. CDR3 in DNA: TGTGCCAGCAGCTTAGTTCCGGGACTAGCGGGCTCGAACACCGGGGAGCTGTTTTTT.

This clonotype was counted ten times or more. The chain couples TRBV6-2 or TRBV6-3 to TRBJ1-5; 10 nucleotides align to TRBD1. The CDR3 is 18 amino acids. With 6 bases clipped from V and 3 bases from J, the junction kept 14 bases outside the gene matches. CDR1 and CDR2 from the germline V gene are MNHEY and SVGEGT. CDR3 protein: CASSRRAGTGVFNQPQHF. CDR3 bases: TGTGCCAGCAGCCGCCGGGCAGGGACAGGGGTCTTCAATCAGCCCCAGCATTTT.

V and J are TRBV11-3 and TRBJ2-1; weak D call: TRBD2 (5 bases). Germline CDR1 is SGHNT and CDR2 is YENEEA. Deletions cut 2 bases from V and 10 bases from J, with 9 bases between. The CDR3 runs to 12 residues. Here the CDR3 reads CASSLNEGEQFF. CDR3 coding DNA: TGTGCCAGCAGCTTAAACGAGGGAGAGCAGTTCTTC.

The genes are TRBV9 and TRBJ2-1, with TRBD2 matching 8 bases. This CDR3 contains 18 residues. V was clipped by 4 bases and J by 0 bases; unmatched bases: 12. CDR1 SGDLS and CDR2 YYNGEE come from the germline V gene. CDR3 protein: CASSPGSGGPGSYNEQFF. In nucleotides, the CDR3 is TGTGCCAGCAGCCCTGGGTCGGGGGGGCCCGGCTCCTACAATGAGCAGTTCTTC.

The chain has TRBV15 and TRBJ2-5, with 7 bases aligning to TRBD1. This CDR3 comprises 14 residues. J gave up 3 bases and V 2 bases, and 3 bases lay outside the gene matches. Germline CDR1 is LNHNV and CDR2 is YYDKDF (reference sequence). CDR3 in DNA: TGTGCCACCAGCAGACCCACAGGGGAAGAGACCCAGTACTTC. It translates to CATSRPTGEETQYF.

This clonotype appeared a few times. The chain links TRBV12-3 or TRBV12-4 to TRBJ2-7, with D unclear. The CDR3 totals 16 residues. Deletions cut 4 bases from V and 0 bases from J, with 16 bases between. The CDR3 nucleotides read TGTGCCAGCAGTTCCGCCGGGTCCGTAGGCTCCTACGAGCAGTACTTC. Translation: CASSSAGSVGSYEQYF.

CDR3 protein: CASSLGGTSQETQYF. Here the CDR3 DNA reads TGCGCCAGCAGCTTGGGCGGGACTTCCCAAGAGACCCAGTACTTC. The chain uses TRBV5-1 and TRBJ2-5, with a tentative D call TRBD2 (6 bases). Trimming shortened V by 0 bases and J by 1 base, and 10 bases separated the two germline ends. The V gene's germline CDR1 is SGHRS and CDR2 YFSETQ. The CDR3 totals 15 residues.

This clonotype was counted only a few times. V gene TRBV10-3 combines with J gene TRBJ1-1; D is unclear. The CDR3 consists of 12 residues. V dropped 3 bases and J dropped 5 bases, with 7 bases sitting between them. Germline CDR1 reads ENHRY; CDR2 reads SYGVKD. The CDR3 DNA sequence: TGTGCCATCAGTGATTTCACGACTGAAGCTTTCTTT. Protein sequence: CAISDFTTEAFF.

The table lists this clonotype with many counts. For the CDR3, the DNA is TGTGCCTGGAGTCCCCAGACAGGGGCGAGTCAGCCCCAGCATTTT. This codes for CAWSPQTGASQPQHF. The chain uses TRBV30 and TRBJ1-5; 8 bases agree with TRBD1. After removal of 2 bases from V and 6 bases from J, the junction contained 9 bases not matched to a gene. The CDR3 runs 15 residues. CDR1 and CDR2 (germline): GTSNPN, SVGIG (reference sequence). The full variable domain, completed using reference TRBV30 and TRBJ1-5, is SQTIHQWPATLVQPVGSPLSLECTVEGTSNPNLYWYRQAAGRGLQLLFYSVGIGQISSEVPQNLSASRPQDRQFILSSKKLLLSDSGFYLCAWSPQTGASQPQHFGDGTRLSIL.

The sample holds many counts of this clonotype. V is TRBV20-1 and J is TRBJ2-2; 14 nucleotides line up with TRBD2. The J segment lost 2 bases and the V segment lost 5 bases, leaving 4 bases of the junction unmatched. The CDR3 is 16 amino acids. Germline V lookup: CDR1 DFQATT, CDR2 SNEGSKA (reference sequence). The CDR3 region has the DNA TGCAGTGCTGGGACTAGCGGGAGAATCAACACCGGGGAGCTGTTTTTT. It is translated as CSAGTSGRINTGELFF.

The gene calls are TRBV6-1 and TRBJ1-1, with D uncertain. Germline CDR1 MNHNS, CDR2 SASEGT. The V gene lost 1 base and the J gene lost 7 bases, with 7 bases spanning the gap. CDR3 length equals 12 residues. The DNA of the CDR3 is TGTGCCAGCAGTGAAGGACGGATTGAAGCTTTCTTT. This codes for CASSEGRIEAFF.

The rearrangement joins TRBV9 to TRBJ2-1; D tentatively reads TRBD1 or TRBD2 (6 bases each). V dropped 3 bases and J dropped 3 bases, with 13 bases sitting between them. Looked up from germline, CDR1 is SGDLS and CDR2 is YYNGEE. The CDR3 consists of 15 residues. The CDR3 reads CASSAEGGSYNEQFF. CDR3 nucleotides: TGTGCCAGCAGCGCAGAGGGGGGAAGCTACAATGAGCAGTTCTTC.

This clonotype was detected only a few times. The chain joins TRBV12-3 or TRBV12-4 to TRBJ1-1, with D possibly matching TRBD1 (6 bases). Trimming cost V 7 bases and J 1 base, with 16 bases left between them. The length of the CDR3 is 15 residues. CDR3 sequence (DNA): TGTGCCAGCAAAATAACAGGGAAAGGGAACACTGAAGCTTTCTTT. Amino acid sequence: CASKITGKGNTEAFF.

The chain combines TRBV6-1 with TRBJ1-5, with D perhaps TRBD1 (6 bases). Trimming shortened V by 7 bases and J by 5 bases, and 15 bases separated the two germline ends. This CDR3 is built from 14 residues. Germline V gene data show CDR1 as MNHNS and CDR2 as SASEGT. The chain's CDR3 is CASTPSRGHQPQHF. For the CDR3, the DNA is TGTGCCAGCACCCCCAGCAGGGGCCATCAGCCCCAGCATTTT.

The chain is built from TRBV18 and TRBJ1-3; 7 bases agree with TRBD1. With V trimmed by 4 bases and J by 0 bases, 6 bases remained unmatched. From germline, CDR1 is KGHSH and CDR2 LQKENI. There are 16 residues in the CDR3. CDR3 DNA sequence: TGTGCCAGCTCACTTGGACAGGCGGGCTCTGGAAACACCATATATTTT. Translating it yields CASSLGQAGSGNTIYF.

This chain links TRBV12-3 or TRBV12-4 with TRBJ2-5; D might be TRBD1 or TRBD2, each matching 5 bases. CDR3 length equals 15 residues. V lost 3 bases and J lost 5, with 16 bases in between. The CDR3 DNA is TGTGCCAGCAGTTTTGGGGACCCTCGGGCGGAGACCCAGTACTTC. Translated, it gives CASSFGDPRAETQYF.

Only a few counts were recorded for this clonotype. The CDR3 spells CASSLGTVSPLHF. CDR3 in DNA: TGTGCCAGCAGCTTAGGGACAGTTTCACCCCTCCACTTT. V and J are TRBV7-2 and TRBJ1-6; a possible D gene is TRBD1 (6 bases). Trimming stripped 1 base from V and 9 bases from J, with 7 bases between. The CDR3 extends over 13 amino acids. CDR1 and CDR2 from the germline V gene are SGHTA and FQGNSA.

This chain links TRBV5-1 with TRBJ2-7; a weak D match, TRBD1 (5 bases). The germline CDR1 and CDR2 sequences are SGHRS and YFSETQ. The CDR3 consists of 15 residues. Trimming left V 2 bases short and J 0 bases short, with 12 bases between. The CDR3 nucleotides read TGCGCCAGCAGCTTTCTGCAAGGGGACTCCTACGAGCAGTACTTC. Its protein product is CASSFLQGDSYEQYF.

This clonotype was found a few times. V and J are TRBV5-6 and TRBJ2-1; D is perhaps TRBD2 (6 bases). The CDR3 consists of 12 residues. CDR1 and CDR2 (germline): SGHDT, YYEEEE. V was cut by 0 bases and J by 9 bases, with 7 bases left in between. The CDR3 loop is CASSLGDFEQFF. CDR3 nucleotide sequence: TGTGCCAGCAGCTTGGGGGACTTTGAGCAGTTCTTC.

The chain recombines TRBV7-2 with TRBJ1-5, with 7 bases lining up with TRBD1. Germline CDR1 is SGHTA and CDR2 is FQGNSA. J gave up 6 bases and V 6 bases, and 5 bases lay outside the gene matches. This CDR3 region has 13 residues. CDR3 bases: TGTGCCAGCAGTTTTGACAGGGTTCAGCCCCAGCATTTT. Protein sequence: CASSFDRVQPQHF.

This clonotype came up a few times. This chain connects TRBV24-1 to TRBJ2-7; unclear D gene. The CDR3 runs to 11 residues. Germline CDR1 reads KGHDR; CDR2 reads SFDVKD. Deletions cut 6 bases from V and 3 bases from J, with 5 bases between. The CDR3 DNA sequence: TGTGCCACCAGTTTGGGCTACGAGCAGTACTTC. It encodes CATSLGYEQYF.

This clonotype occurred many times. J is TRBJ1-4 and V is TRBV12-3 or TRBV12-4, with 9 bases fitting TRBD1. Trimming removed 7 bases from V and 9 bases from J; junction bases left unmatched: 12. The CDR3 loop spans 15 amino acids. CDR3 DNA: TGTGCCAGCAAGCTCGGGGGACAGGGCGGAAAAAAACTGTTTTTT. This gives the protein CASKLGGQGGKKLFF.

This clonotype was counted only a few times. The chain links TRBV4-3 to TRBJ1-2, with a tentative D call TRBD1 (5 bases). V shed 7 bases and J shed 1 base, with 16 bases lying between them. From germline, CDR1 is LGHNA and CDR2 YSLEER. The CDR3 spans 15 residues. The CDR3 nucleotides read TGCGCCAGCACGCAAACCCCCCAGGGTAACTATGGCTACACCTTC. It encodes CASTQTPQGNYGYTF.

A few counts support this clonotype. The chain couples TRBV7-8 to TRBJ2-1; D unresolved. Germline CDR1 reads SGHVS; CDR2 reads FQNEAQ. This CDR3 contains 16 residues. V dropped 5 bases and J dropped 0 bases, with 14 bases sitting between them. This CDR3 reads CASSLRLRSSYNEQFF. CDR3 nucleotide sequence: TGTGCCAGCAGCCTTCGACTGCGAAGCTCCTACAATGAGCAGTTCTTC.

The rearrangement links TRBV12-3 or TRBV12-4 to TRBJ2-1, with 14 bases lining up with TRBD2. The CDR3 totals 15 residues. J lost 7 bases, V lost 5 bases, and 4 bases had no gene match. The CDR3 nucleotides are TGTGCCAGCAGTCCGGGACTAGCGGGAGAAAATGAGCAGTTCTTC. Translation: CASSPGLAGENEQFF.